A single sample is the source of the 23 T cell receptor beta chains below, sequenced in a study of cytomegalovirus exposure and HLA in healthy donors. The PCR used 60 Vbeta and 13 Jbeta primers. The repertoire was sequenced with immunoSEQ multiplex PCR; TCRdb's copy has only in-frame clones and lacks some. This table holds about 200,000 clones. Specimen: PBMCs. All receptors derive from a man younger than 40 in good health and CMV-seronegative.

The rearrangement joins TRBV19 to TRBJ1-5, with D perhaps matching TRBD1 (6 bases). Germline CDR1 reads LNHDA; CDR2 reads SQIVND (reference sequence). CDR3 length: 14 residues. Trimming shortened V by 7 bases and J by 7 bases, and 17 bases separated the two germline ends. The CDR3 DNA reads as TGTGCCAGTACCAGCGCAGGGGATTGGCAGCCCCAGCATTTT. It encodes CASTSAGDWQPQHF.

The chain carries TRBV6-5 and TRBJ1-2, with a weak D call TRBD1 (5 bases). V gave up 5 bases and J gave up 4 bases, with 11 bases separating them. The germline gives CDR1 MNHEY, CDR2 SVGAGI. The CDR3 runs to 13 residues. CDR3 amino acids: CASSTTGPYGYTF. The CDR3 DNA sequence: TGTGCCAGCAGTACTACAGGCCCCTATGGCTACACCTTC.

The chain links TRBV14 to TRBJ1-1, with D tentatively TRBD1 (6 bases). Germline CDR1 is SGHDN and CDR2 is FVKESK. The CDR3 is 15 amino acids. The germline V and J ends were trimmed by 0 bases and 3 bases, with 11 bases remaining between them. The CDR3 protein is CASSQDVGAYTEAFF. The CDR3, as DNA: TGTGCCAGCAGCCAAGATGTGGGGGCGTACACTGAAGCTTTCTTT.

The V call is TRBV4-1, the J call TRBJ2-2; maybe TRBD2 (5 bases). CDR1 is MGHRA, CDR2 YSYEKL, per germline. The germline V and J ends were trimmed by 2 bases and 4 bases, with 8 bases remaining between them. This CDR3 has 14 residues. As DNA, the CDR3 is TGCGCCAGCAGCCAAATGGCGGGCACCGGGGAGCTGTTTTTT. The encoded protein is CASSQMAGTGELFF.

The chain employs TRBV7-7 and TRBJ1-1, with TRBD1 as a possible D gene (5 bases). V was shortened by 0 bases and J by 5 bases, with 10 bases between the two germline ends. Germline CDR1 and CDR2: SSHAT and FNYEAQ (reference sequence). CDR3 size: 14 residues. CDR3 DNA: TGTGCCAGCAGCTTAGCCAACGGGGGTACTGAAGCTTTCTTT. This codes for CASSLANGGTEAFF.

The chain has TRBV19 and TRBJ2-2; 10 bases agree with TRBD1. The CDR3 totals 15 residues. The germline gives CDR1 LNHDA, CDR2 SQIVND (reference sequence). After removal of 6 bases from V and 3 bases from J, the junction contained 4 bases not matched to a gene. The CDR3 spells CASRSGTGDTGELFF. The CDR3 region has the DNA TGTGCCAGTAGATCCGGGACAGGGGACACCGGGGAGCTGTTTTTT.

The chain carries TRBV11-3 and TRBJ1-4; TRBD1 agrees at 7 bases. Losses at the gene ends were 4 bases for V and 12 bases for J; bases not matched to a gene: 14. Per the germline V gene, CDR1 is SGHNT and CDR2 is YENEEA. The CDR3 sequence is 15 residues long. CDR3 coding DNA: TGTGCCAGCAGCTCCCGGGGACAGTCAATCGGGGAACTGTTTTTT. Translated, it gives CASSSRGQSIGELFF.

The chain recombines TRBV6-5 with TRBJ2-7, with TRBD2 matching 9 bases. The V gene's germline CDR1 is MNHEY and CDR2 SVGAGI. The CDR3 covers 14 residues. V trimming: 6 bases; J trimming: 1 base; junction bases outside the gene matches: 4. The CDR3 bases are TGTGCCAGCAGCCCAGCGGGGGGTTCCTACGAGCAGTACTTC. Protein sequence: CASSPAGGSYEQYF.

The chain is built from TRBV5-1 and TRBJ2-7, with TRBD2 identical over 10 bases. Germline V gene lookup returns CDR1 SGHRS and CDR2 YFSETQ. The V gene end was trimmed by 4 bases and the J gene end by 3 bases; junction bases not matched to a gene: 7. The CDR3 consists of 15 residues. The CDR3 loop reads CASSVGLAEVYEQYF. In DNA, the CDR3 is TGCGCCAGCAGCGTCGGACTAGCGGAAGTCTACGAGCAGTACTTC.

The chain combines TRBV11-3 with TRBJ1-5, with a weak D call TRBD1 (6 bases). Germline V lookup: CDR1 SGHNT, CDR2 YENEEA. Trimming took 3 bases from V and 3 from J, leaving 12 bases between them. The CDR3 is 15 residues long. The CDR3 DNA reads TGTGCCAGCAGCTTGAGTGGGGGCCACAATCAGCCCCAGCATTTT. It translates to CASSLSGGHNQPQHF.

The chain joins TRBV5-5 to TRBJ2-7, with TRBD2 as a possible D gene (5 bases). Deletions cut 4 bases from V and 2 bases from J, with 16 bases between. Germline V CDR1 and CDR2: SGHKS, YYEKEE (reference sequence). CDR3 length equals 15 residues. The CDR3 reads CASSRVGVNTYEQYF. As DNA, the CDR3 is TGTGCCAGCAGCCGTGTGGGAGTTAATACCTACGAGCAGTACTTC.

The genes are TRBV9 and TRBJ1-1, with TRBD1 as a possible D gene (6 bases). The CDR3 is made up of 15 amino acids. V was cut by 3 bases and J by 0 bases, with 12 bases left in between. Germline values: CDR1 SGDLS, CDR2 YYNGEE. This chain's CDR3 is CASSATGGMNTEAFF. CDR3 DNA sequence: TGTGCCAGCAGCGCCACGGGGGGCATGAACACTGAAGCTTTCTTT.

V usage is TRBV30 and J usage is TRBJ2-7; TRBD2 might be the D (5 bases). V was cut by 3 bases and J by 3 bases, with 9 bases left in between. This CDR3 comprises 12 residues. In germline, CDR1 is GTSNPN, CDR2 SVGIG (reference sequence). The CDR3 protein is CAWSHGSYEQYF. The DNA of the CDR3 is TGTGCCTGGAGCCATGGGAGCTACGAGCAGTACTTC.

V gene TRBV7-8 combines with J gene TRBJ1-2; possible D gene TRBD1, 5 bases. Germline CDR1 is SGHVS and CDR2 is FQNEAQ. The CDR3 covers 16 residues. V gave up 3 bases and J gave up 4 bases, with 18 bases separating them. CDR3 protein: CASSLGPGEVLYGYTF. DNA of the CDR3: TGTGCCAGCAGCTTGGGACCCGGGGAGGTCCTCTATGGCTACACCTTC.

V is TRBV7-2 and J is TRBJ1-5; D gene uncertain. Per germline, CDR1 SGHTA and CDR2 FQGNSA. With 4 bases removed from V and 0 bases from J, the gap between germline ends came to 10 bases. There are 15 residues in the CDR3. The CDR3 sequence: CASSSFTHSNQPQHF. The CDR3 region has the DNA TGTGCCAGCAGCTCCTTCACACATAGCAATCAGCCCCAGCATTTT.

The chain recombines TRBV7-2 with TRBJ2-1; 7 nucleotides line up with TRBD2. This CDR3 region has 16 residues. The V gene's germline CDR1 is SGHTA and CDR2 FQGNSA. V lost 0 bases to trimming and J lost 1 base; unmatched junction nucleotides: 3. In nucleotides, the CDR3 is TGTGCCAGCAGCTTAGCGGTCGGGGGGTCCTACAATGAGCAGTTCTTC. As protein: CASSLAVGGSYNEQFF.

The genes are TRBV6-1 and TRBJ2-1; 8 bases map to TRBD2. The CDR3 length is 14 residues. The germline V gene encodes CDR1 MNHNS and CDR2 SASEGT. The CDR3 here is CAVNGRAHSNEQFF. The CDR3 nucleotides read TGTGCTGTAAACGGGAGGGCCCACTCCAATGAGCAGTTCTTC.

The chain joins TRBV19 to TRBJ2-3; TRBD1 matches at 8 bases. This CDR3 has 15 amino acids. CDR1 and CDR2 (germline): LNHDA, SQIVND (reference sequence). With 3 bases clipped from V and 2 bases from J, the junction kept 4 bases outside the gene matches. The CDR3 region has the DNA TGTGCCAGTAGTATGGGACAGGCGACCACAGATACGCAGTATTTT. Translation gives CASSMGQATTDTQYF.

The chain recombines TRBV27 with TRBJ1-5, with D uncertain. Germline loops: CDR1 MNHEY, CDR2 SMNVEV (reference sequence). Trimming shortened V by 4 bases and J by 6 bases, and 16 bases separated the two germline ends. The CDR3 totals 15 residues. The CDR3 region is CASSSHPPSGQPQHF. The CDR3 bases are TGTGCCAGCAGTTCGCACCCTCCTTCCGGTCAGCCCCAGCATTTT.

This sequence joins TRBV5-1 and TRBJ2-3; D is uncertain. The V gene lost 5 bases and the J gene lost 0 bases, with 4 bases spanning the gap. From germline, CDR1 is SGHRS and CDR2 YFSETQ. The CDR3 is 12 amino acids. Here the CDR3 reads CASRASTDTQYF. The CDR3 coding sequence is TGCGCCAGCAGGGCTAGCACAGATACGCAGTATTTT.

This rearrangement joins TRBV7-9 to TRBJ2-7; the match to TRBD1 covers 7 bases. The junction had 7 bases not matched to a gene; V was cut back by 5 bases and J by 0 bases. Germline assignment: CDR1 SEHNR and CDR2 FQNEAQ (reference sequence). This CDR3 is 15 amino acids long. The CDR3, as DNA: TGTGCCAGCAGCCTGGGACAGAGAATCTCCTACGAGCAGTACTTC. Translating gives CASSLGQRISYEQYF.

The chain couples TRBV28 to TRBJ2-1; TRBD2 is a possible D gene (5 bases). Germline CDR1 MDHEN, CDR2 SYDVKM. The CDR3 loop spans 13 amino acids. Trimming cost V 1 base and J 10 bases, with 11 bases left between them. The CDR3, as DNA: TGTGCCAGCAGTTTATCAGGAAGAGGGGAGCAGTTCTTC. Its translation is CASSLSGRGEQFF.

The rearrangement joins TRBV10-1 to TRBJ2-2; D might be TRBD2 (5 bases). From germline, CDR1 is WNHNN and CDR2 SYGVQD (reference sequence). V lost 0 bases and J 6 bases, leaving 17 bases between the germline ends. The CDR3 is 17 residues long. This CDR3 reads CASSESSSSRFAGELFF. The DNA of the CDR3 is TGCGCCAGCAGTGAGTCAAGTTCTAGCAGGTTTGCCGGGGAGCTGTTTTTT.